These 3 T cell receptor beta chains came from one sample sequenced in a study of blood T cell repertoires in COVID-19. This table comes from immunoSEQ multiplex PCR, and its TCRdb copy is limited to in-frame clones, with some not included. Here the sample spans about 140,000 clones, roughly 85% being singletons. The sequenced sample consisted of peripheral blood. These receptors all stem from a human donor in a cohort sampled during active COVID-19.

This clone was detected a few times. The chain links TRBV9 to TRBJ2-7, with 9 positions matching TRBD2. The germline gives CDR1 SGDLS, CDR2 YYNGEE. This CDR3 comprises 15 residues. Germline trimming cut 0 bases from V and 8 bases from J; bases unmatched to any gene: 9. The CDR3 DNA is TGTGCCAGCAGCGTAGAGGGGCTAGCGGGATATAAGCAGTACTTC. This translates into CASSVEGLAGYKQYF.

This chain connects TRBV7-3 to TRBJ1-2; 7 nucleotides agree with TRBD1. This CDR3 has 13 residues. V dropped 5 bases and J dropped 5; count of bases not matched to a gene: 5. Germline V gene data show CDR1 as SGHTA and CDR2 as FQGTGA. The CDR3 DNA reads as TGTGCCAGCAGCCGAGGGGGCGGGTATGGCTACACCTTC. This gives the protein CASSRGGGYGYTF.

The chain uses TRBV7-9 and TRBJ2-1; weak D call: TRBD2 (6 bases). In germline, CDR1 is SEHNR, CDR2 FQNEAQ (reference sequence). V was cut by 0 bases and J by 6 bases, with 21 bases left in between. The CDR3 totals 18 residues. CDR3 region: CASSLAVPDYLFGNEQFF. For the CDR3, the DNA is TGTGCCAGCAGCTTAGCTGTCCCGGACTACCTCTTTGGCAATGAGCAGTTCTTC.